This section outlines one TCR beta chain sequence together with its context. Its antigen remains undetermined. Base qualities are not recorded, but no much larger clone differs from it by a single base. The data are from a study of blood T cells in healthy people across ages (dated by TCRdb to 2015 to 2017). Regarding the research as a whole: In model experiments, template switching captured about one uniquely barcoded TCR beta cDNA molecule for every two T cells. Using deep sequencing normalized with unique cDNA molecular identifiers, the study measured how TCR beta repertoire diversity changes with age. The donors were split into four age groups: young (average around 16 years), middle-aged (roughly 39), aged (about 56) and long-lived (over 75). Two additional independent replicas of 1 million unique cDNA reads from the same blood draw were analyzed for two donors (one aged 18 to 30 and one aged 80 or older).

Receptor libraries were prepared by 5' RACE. The data were produced on an Illumina HiSeq 2500. The second PCR ran for roughly 7 to 12 cycles and used a J-beta primer mix along with a sample-barcoded 5' primer. A template-switch 5' adaptor carrying 12 random nucleotides introduced a unique molecular identifier onto each TCR beta cDNA molecule. Each sample yielded at least 3 million CDR3-containing paired-end reads. The Mint cDNA synthesis kit, primed by a TRBC-specific oligonucleotide, was used to synthesize first-strand cDNA from all RNA. After uracil-DNA glycosylase treatment, a first 18-cycle PCR used universal primers M1SS and BC2_uni_R on all cDNA. The paper's processing steps were these. For normalization, 1 million high-quality reads were randomly selected from each sample, with every read carrying a distinct molecular identifier. Reads sharing molecular identifiers were discarded rather than binned into consensus sequences. CDR3 identification, clonotype clustering and error correction used MiTCR with a Q25 quality threshold and the strictest error-elimination algorithm. A nonparametric unseen species model with Euler transformation was used to estimate a lower bound on total TCR beta diversity. In-frame beta chains were kept once TCRdb had trimmed the public reads at Q25 with fastp and called clones with MiXCR. One record per CDR3 amino acid sequence lists the most common genes and DNA. Here the V and J calls rest on TCRdb's processing, not on the authors' analysis. The sample contains some 760,000 distinct CDR3 sequences, roughly 25% of them found a single time. The top ten hold roughly 9% of the sample.

CDR1 is given as SNHLY and CDR2 as FYNNEI, both from the germline V gene. The CDR3 sequence holds 13 residues, the cysteine and phenylalanine included. Just CDR3 DNA is preserved here, 39 bases in frame from base 1. V loses 6 bases, J loses 4 bases, and the germline ends lie 10 bases apart. The full study reports these points: Compared with the aged group, the long-lived group had more naive CD4+ T cells, fewer expanded clones and increased TCR diversity, suggesting age selection. The percentage of naive T cells measured by flow cytometry correlated strongly with observed TCR beta diversity. Since profiling was done on bulk unsorted PBMCs, naive and antigen-experienced compartments could not be conclusively compared. As age increased, observed TCR beta diversity per million T cells dropped in a roughly linear way, and a significant reduction was already evident by age about 40. Because donor CMV infection status was unknown, age-related changes in expanded clonotypes were potentially confounded. Estimates of total diversity from one million sequenced T cells were regarded as lower bounds and underestimates.

Donors were a few dozen systemically healthy Caucasian individuals from Russia aged 6 to 90 years. Each donor gave around 9.9 milliliters of peripheral blood, collected into EDTA-treated Vacutainer tubes. PBMCs were isolated by Ficoll-Paque density-gradient centrifugation, with at least 6 million obtained per sample. Trizol reagent was used to extract total RNA from the PBMCs, yielding at least 5 micrograms per sample. Naive CD45RAhigh/CD27high T cell percentages were measured by flow cytometry on a PBMC aliquot from every donor. The same sample was also used in a study of T cells of mothers and their children. In that second paper, the authors write: The donors were nine systemically healthy Caucasian individuals, made up of three mothers and their six children. cDNA synthesis used all of the extracted RNA, with 1.5 ug of RNA in each 15 ul reaction. Sample barcodes and 2-4 random nucleotides were added via the M1S primer in the second PCR. Each mother yielded over 8 million TCR beta CDR3 reads and each child 2.5 million to 3 million reads. Thymic selection shapes the output of TCR recombination in a similar way in related and unrelated pairs, and inherited differences have a minor effect. Normalized repertoire overlap in related mother-child pairs was always slightly higher than in unrelated mother-child pairs, but the difference was never significant. No persistent microchimeric T cell clones were detected, at a sensitivity of approximately 90 clones per million clonotypes. Deep NGS was used in the study to compare the TCR beta repertoires of mothers and children and to look for features that separate related mother-child pairs from unrelated individuals. The mean age was 40 +/- 4 years for the mothers and about 12 +/- 4 years for the children. After adapters were ligated using NEBNext reagents, the libraries underwent 100+100 nt paired-end sequencing on an Illumina HiSeq 2000. Mother and child libraries were prepared a month apart and sequenced in separate runs to prevent cross-contamination. For each donor, between roughly 500,000 and 2,100,000 distinct TCR beta clonotypes were identified. Naive TCR beta clonotypes were estimated from low-frequency clonotypes matched to each donor's FACS-determined naive share, without sorting.

Here the chain combines TRBV2 and TRBJ1-5; TRBD1 could be the D gene, as 6 bases match. The sample taken for sequencing was blood. This receptor was identified in a boy younger than 18 in good health. The base sequence is TGTGCCAGCAGGGGACAAAAGAATCAGCCCCAGCATTTT. It translates to CASRGQKNQPQHF. Joined to the reference TRBV2 and TRBJ1-5 proteins, this CDR3 gives the full variable domain: EPEVTQTPSHQVTQMGQEVILRCVPISNHLYFYWYRQILGQKVEFLVSFYNNEISEKSEIFDDQFSVERPDGSNFTLKIRSTKLEDSAMYFCASRGQKNQPQHFGDGTRLSIL.